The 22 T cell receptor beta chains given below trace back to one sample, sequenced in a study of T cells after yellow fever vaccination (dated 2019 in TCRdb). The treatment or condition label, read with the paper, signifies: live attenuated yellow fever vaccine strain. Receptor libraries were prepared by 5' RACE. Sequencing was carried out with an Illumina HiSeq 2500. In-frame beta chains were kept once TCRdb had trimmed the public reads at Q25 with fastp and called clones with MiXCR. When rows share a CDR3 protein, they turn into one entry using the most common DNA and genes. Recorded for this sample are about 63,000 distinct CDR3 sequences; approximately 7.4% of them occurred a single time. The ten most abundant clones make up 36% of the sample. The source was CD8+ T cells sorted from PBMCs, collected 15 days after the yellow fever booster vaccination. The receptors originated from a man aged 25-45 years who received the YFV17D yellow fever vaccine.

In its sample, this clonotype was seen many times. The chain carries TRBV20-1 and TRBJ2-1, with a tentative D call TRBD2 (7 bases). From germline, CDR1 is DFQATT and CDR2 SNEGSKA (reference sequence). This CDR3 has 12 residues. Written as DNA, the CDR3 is TGCAGCATGGGGGCTAGCGGAATTGAGCAGTTCTTC. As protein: CSMGASGIEQFF.

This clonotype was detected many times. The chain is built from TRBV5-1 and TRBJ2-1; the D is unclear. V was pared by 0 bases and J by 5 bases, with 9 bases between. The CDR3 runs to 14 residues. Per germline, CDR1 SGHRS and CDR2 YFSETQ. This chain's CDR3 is CASSLELAHNEQFF. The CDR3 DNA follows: TGCGCCAGCAGCTTGGAGTTAGCCCACAATGAGCAGTTCTTC.

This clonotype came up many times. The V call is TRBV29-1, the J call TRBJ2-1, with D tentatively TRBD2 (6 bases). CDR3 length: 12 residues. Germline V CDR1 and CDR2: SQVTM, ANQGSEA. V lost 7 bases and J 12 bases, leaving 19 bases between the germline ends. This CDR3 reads CSGEVVGMVQFF. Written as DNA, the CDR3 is TGCAGCGGGGAGGTCGTGGGAATGGTGCAGTTCTTC.

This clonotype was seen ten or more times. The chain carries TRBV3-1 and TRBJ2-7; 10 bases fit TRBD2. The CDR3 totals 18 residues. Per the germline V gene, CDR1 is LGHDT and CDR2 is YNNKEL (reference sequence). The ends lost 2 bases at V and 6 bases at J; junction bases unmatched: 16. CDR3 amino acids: CASSQHPTGTSVLSEQYF. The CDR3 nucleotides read TGTGCCAGCAGCCAACACCCCACCGGGACTAGCGTCCTGAGCGAGCAGTACTTC.

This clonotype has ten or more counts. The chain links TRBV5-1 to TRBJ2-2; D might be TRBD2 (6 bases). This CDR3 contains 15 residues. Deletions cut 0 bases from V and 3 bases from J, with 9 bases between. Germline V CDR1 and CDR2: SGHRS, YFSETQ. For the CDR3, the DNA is TGCGCCAGCAGCTTGGCGGAGGGGTACACCGGGGAGCTGTTTTTT. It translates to CASSLAEGYTGELFF.

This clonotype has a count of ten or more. CDR3 DNA: TGCAGTGCTATCATGAGGACAGGGGGTGGCTACGAGCAGTACTTC. Its translation is CSAIMRTGGGYEQYF. This chain uses TRBV20-1 with TRBJ2-7, with 10 bases that match TRBD1. Germline trimming cut 4 bases from V and 3 bases from J; bases unmatched to any gene: 9. This CDR3 is built from 15 residues. The germline CDR1 and CDR2 sequences are DFQATT and SNEGSKA (reference sequence).

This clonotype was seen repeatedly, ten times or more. CDR3 bases: TGCAGTGCGAGTCGTTCAGGACTAGCGGCATACGAGCAGTACTTC. Protein: CSASRSGLAAYEQYF. V is TRBV20-1 and J is TRBJ2-7; 10 nucleotides match TRBD2. With V trimmed by 6 bases and J by 4 bases, 12 bases remained unmatched. This CDR3 comprises 15 residues. The germline gives CDR1 DFQATT, CDR2 SNEGSKA (reference sequence).

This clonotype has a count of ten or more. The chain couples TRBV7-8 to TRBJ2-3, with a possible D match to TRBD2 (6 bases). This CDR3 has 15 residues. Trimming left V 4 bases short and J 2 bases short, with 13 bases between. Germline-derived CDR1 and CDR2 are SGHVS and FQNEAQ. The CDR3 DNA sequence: TGTGCCAGCAGCTCCGGAGGCGGGACCACAGATACGCAGTATTTT. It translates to CASSSGGGTTDTQYF.

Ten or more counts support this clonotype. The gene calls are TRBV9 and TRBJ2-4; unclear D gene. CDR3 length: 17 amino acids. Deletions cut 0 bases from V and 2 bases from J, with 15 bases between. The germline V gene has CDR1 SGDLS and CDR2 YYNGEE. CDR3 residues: CASSVGAVFTSKNIQYF. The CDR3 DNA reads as TGTGCCAGCAGCGTAGGGGCAGTTTTTACGTCCAAAAACATTCAGTACTTC.

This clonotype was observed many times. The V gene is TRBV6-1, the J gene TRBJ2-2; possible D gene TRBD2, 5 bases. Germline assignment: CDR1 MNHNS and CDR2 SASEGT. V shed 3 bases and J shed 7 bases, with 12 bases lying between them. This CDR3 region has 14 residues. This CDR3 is CASSEGVYIGELFF. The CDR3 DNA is TGTGCCAGCAGTGAGGGAGTATATATCGGGGAGCTGTTTTTT.

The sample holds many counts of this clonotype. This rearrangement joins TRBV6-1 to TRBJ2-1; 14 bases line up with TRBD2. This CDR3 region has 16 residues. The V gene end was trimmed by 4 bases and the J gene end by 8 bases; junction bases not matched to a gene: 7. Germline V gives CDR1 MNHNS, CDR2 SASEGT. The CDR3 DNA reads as TGTGCCAGCAGTGGGGGACTAGCGGGGGCGGGGGATGAGCAGTTCTTC. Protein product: CASSGGLAGAGDEQFF.

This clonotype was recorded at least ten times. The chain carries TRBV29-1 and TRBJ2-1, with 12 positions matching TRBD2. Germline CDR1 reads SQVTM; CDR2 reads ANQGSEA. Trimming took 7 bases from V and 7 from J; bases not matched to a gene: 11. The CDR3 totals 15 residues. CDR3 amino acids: CSAWVTSGSRNEQFF. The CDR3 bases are TGCAGCGCTTGGGTGACTAGCGGGAGCAGGAATGAGCAGTTCTTC.

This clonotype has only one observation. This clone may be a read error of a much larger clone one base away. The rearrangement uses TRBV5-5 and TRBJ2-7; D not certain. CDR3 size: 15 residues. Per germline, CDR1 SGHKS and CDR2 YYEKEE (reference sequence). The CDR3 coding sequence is TGTGCCAGCACCCACTGGCTAGGGTCCTCCTGCGAGCAGTACTTC. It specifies CASTHWLGSSCEQYF.

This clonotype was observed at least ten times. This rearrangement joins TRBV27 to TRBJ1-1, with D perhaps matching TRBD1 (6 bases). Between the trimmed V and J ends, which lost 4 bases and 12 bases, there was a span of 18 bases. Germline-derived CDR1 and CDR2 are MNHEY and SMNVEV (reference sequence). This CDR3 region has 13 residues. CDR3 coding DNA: TGTGCCAGCAGTTCCCGGACAGCGGAGGTAACTTTCTTT. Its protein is CASSSRTAEVTFF.

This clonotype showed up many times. The CDR3 DNA is TGTGCCTGGCTGGGGGAAGGCACTGAAGCTTTCTTT. Translation gives CAWLGEGTEAFF. The V call is TRBV30, the J call TRBJ1-1, with a possible D match to TRBD1 (5 bases). CDR1 and CDR2 (germline): GTSNPN, SVGIG (reference sequence). Trimming removed 5 bases from V and 4 bases from J, with 11 bases in between. The CDR3 extends over 12 amino acids. Supplemented by reference TRBV30 and TRBJ1-1, the full variable domain reads SQTIHQWPATLVQPVGSPLSLECTVEGTSNPNLYWYRQAAGRGLQLLFYSVGIGQISSEVPQNLSASRPQDRQFILSSKKLLLSDSGFYLCAWLGEGTEAFFGQGTRLTVV.

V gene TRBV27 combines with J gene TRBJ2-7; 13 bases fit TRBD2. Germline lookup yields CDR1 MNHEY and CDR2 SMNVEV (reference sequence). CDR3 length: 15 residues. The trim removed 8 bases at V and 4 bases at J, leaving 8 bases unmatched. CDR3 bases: TGTGCCAGCCCGTCCGGGACTAGCGGGACGTACGAGCAGTACTTC. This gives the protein CASPSGTSGTYEQYF.

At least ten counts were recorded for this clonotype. The CDR3 here is CASSLEWEGFGEAFF. In DNA form, the CDR3 reads TGTGCCAGCAGCTTAGAGTGGGAAGGGTTCGGTGAAGCTTTCTTT. This rearrangement joins TRBV11-2 to TRBJ1-1; D gene ambiguous. The CDR3 length is 15 residues. Germline-derived CDR1 and CDR2 are SGHAT and FQNNGV. The V end lost 0 bases, the J end lost 7 bases, and 15 bases lay between the germline ends. Full variable domain (rest looked up from reference TRBV11-2 and TRBJ1-1): EAGVAQSPRYKIIEKRQSVAFWCNPISGHATLYWYQQILGQGPKLLIQFQNNGVVDDSQLPKDRFSAERLKGVDSTLKIQPAKLEDSAVYLCASSLEWEGFGEAFFGQGTRLTVV.

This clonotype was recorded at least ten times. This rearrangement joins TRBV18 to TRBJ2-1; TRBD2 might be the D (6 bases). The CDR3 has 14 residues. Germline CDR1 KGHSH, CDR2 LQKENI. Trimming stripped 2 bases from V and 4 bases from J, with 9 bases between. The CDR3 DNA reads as TGTGCCAGCTCACCAGACGGGAGTTACAATGAGCAGTTCTTC. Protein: CASSPDGSYNEQFF.

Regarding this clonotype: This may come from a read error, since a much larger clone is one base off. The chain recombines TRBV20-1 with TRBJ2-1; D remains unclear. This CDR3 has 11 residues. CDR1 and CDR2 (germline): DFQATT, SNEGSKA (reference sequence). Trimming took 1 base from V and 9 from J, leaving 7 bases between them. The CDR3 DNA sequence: TGCAGTGCTAGAGCTGCTACTGAGCAGTTCTTC. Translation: CSARAATEQFF.

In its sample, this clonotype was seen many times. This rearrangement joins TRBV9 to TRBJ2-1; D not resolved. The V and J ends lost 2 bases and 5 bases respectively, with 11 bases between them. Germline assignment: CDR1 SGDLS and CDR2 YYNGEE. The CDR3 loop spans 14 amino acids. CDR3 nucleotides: TGTGCCAGCAGCGTCCAGTTTGCGGACAATGAGCAGTTCTTC. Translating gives CASSVQFADNEQFF.

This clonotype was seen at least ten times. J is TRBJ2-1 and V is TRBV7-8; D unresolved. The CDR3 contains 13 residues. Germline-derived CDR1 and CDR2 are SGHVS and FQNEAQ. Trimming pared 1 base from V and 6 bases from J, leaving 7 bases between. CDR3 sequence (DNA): TGTGCCAGCAGCTTAGAAGGTAGCAATGAGCAGTTCTTC. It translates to CASSLEGSNEQFF.

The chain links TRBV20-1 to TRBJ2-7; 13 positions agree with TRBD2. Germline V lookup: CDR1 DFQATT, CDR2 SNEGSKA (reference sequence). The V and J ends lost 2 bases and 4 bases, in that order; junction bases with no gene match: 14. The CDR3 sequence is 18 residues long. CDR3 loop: CSARTGDTLAGGPYEQYF. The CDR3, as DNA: TGCAGTGCTAGAACTGGGGATACACTAGCGGGAGGGCCATACGAGCAGTACTTC.